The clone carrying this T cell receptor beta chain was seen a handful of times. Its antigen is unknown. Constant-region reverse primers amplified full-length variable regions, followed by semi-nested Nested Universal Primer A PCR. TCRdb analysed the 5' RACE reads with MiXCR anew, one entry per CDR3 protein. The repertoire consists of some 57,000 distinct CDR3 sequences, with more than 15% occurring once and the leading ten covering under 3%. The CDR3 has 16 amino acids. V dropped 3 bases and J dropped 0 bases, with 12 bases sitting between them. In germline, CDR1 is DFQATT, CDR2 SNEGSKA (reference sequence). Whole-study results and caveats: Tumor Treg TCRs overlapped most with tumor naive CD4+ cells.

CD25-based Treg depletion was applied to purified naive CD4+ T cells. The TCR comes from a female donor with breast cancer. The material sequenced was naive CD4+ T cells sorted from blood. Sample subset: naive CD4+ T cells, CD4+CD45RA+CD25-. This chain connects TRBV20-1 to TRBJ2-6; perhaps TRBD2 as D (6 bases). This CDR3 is CSASLAANSGANVLTF. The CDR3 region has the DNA TGCAGTGCTAGTTTAGCGGCAAACTCTGGGGCCAACGTCCTGACTTTC.